This passage covers 31 T cell receptor beta chains from one sample sequenced in a study of PD-1 blockade in classical Hodgkin lymphoma. This table comes from immunoSEQ multiplex PCR, and its TCRdb copy is limited to in-frame clones, with some not included. The table records tens of thousands of clones, roughly 87% of them present only once. Time point described: newly diagnosed, previously untreated cHL patient sample. Investigators isolated CD4+ T cells from thawed PBMCs through magnetic negative selection. Sequencing input: CD4+ T cells from blood. Receptor source: a human donor with classical Hodgkin lymphoma.

The chain carries TRBV6-1 and TRBJ1-5, with no clear D. V lost 8 bases, J lost 0 bases, and 8 bases lay in between. The germline V gene encodes CDR1 MNHNS and CDR2 SASEGT. The CDR3 runs 13 residues. The DNA for the CDR3 is TGTGCCAGCGGTACCACTAGCAATCAGCCCCAGCATTTT. Its protein is CASGTTSNQPQHF.

The V call is TRBV30, the J call TRBJ1-1; D not certain. Germline values: CDR1 GTSNPN, CDR2 SVGIG (reference sequence). CDR3 length equals 13 residues. V dropped 0 bases and J dropped 4 bases, with 9 bases sitting between them. The CDR3 nucleotides read TGTGCCTGGAGTGTACGGCGGGGCACTGAAGCTTTCTTT. Translated: CAWSVRRGTEAFF. Full variable domain (missing parts from reference TRBV30 and TRBJ1-1): SQTIHQWPATLVQPVGSPLSLECTVEGTSNPNLYWYRQAAGRGLQLLFYSVGIGQISSEVPQNLSASRPQDRQFILSSKKLLLSDSGFYLCAWSVRRGTEAFFGQGTRLTVV.

V usage is TRBV10-3 and J usage is TRBJ2-7; 12 bases line up with TRBD2. The CDR3 contains 14 residues. Germline values: CDR1 ENHRY, CDR2 SYGVKD. V was pared by 10 bases and J by 3 bases, with 7 bases of the junction left unmatched. CDR3 sequence (DNA): TGTGCCACTAAGACTAGCGGGGGATACTACGAGCAGTACTTC. As protein: CATKTSGGYYEQYF.

The rearrangement links TRBV9 to TRBJ2-7; D is possibly TRBD2 (7 bases). Trimming left V 5 bases short and J 0 bases short, with 15 bases between. CDR1 is SGDLS and CDR2 is YYNGEE in the germline V gene. The CDR3 extends over 15 amino acids. The CDR3 loop reads CASSPRGDTSYEQYF. DNA of the CDR3: TGTGCCAGCAGTCCACGGGGGGACACCTCCTACGAGCAGTACTTC.

J is TRBJ2-2 and V is TRBV19; the D is unclear. The ends were cut back, 7 bases at V and 5 bases at J, with 14 bases in the middle. CDR3 length: 14 residues. Germline V lookup: CDR1 LNHDA, CDR2 SQIVND (reference sequence). The CDR3 nucleotides are TGTGCCAGTAAAGGGCCGGGCGGTACCGGGGAGCTGTTTTTT. Translated: CASKGPGGTGELFF.

The chain uses TRBV7-2 and TRBJ2-7; D perhaps matches TRBD1 (7 bases). The CDR3 loop spans 15 amino acids. The V gene lost 0 bases and the J gene lost 2 bases, with 11 bases spanning the gap. Per the germline V gene, CDR1 is SGHTA and CDR2 is FQGNSA. CDR3 bases: TGTGCCAGCAGCTTAGCGGGCAGGGGGGCCTACGAGCAGTACTTC. Translated: CASSLAGRGAYEQYF.

The chain recombines TRBV5-6 with TRBJ1-6; the D gene is possibly TRBD1 (5 bases). V gave up 4 bases and J gave up 7 bases, with 12 bases separating them. Germline CDR1 SGHDT, CDR2 YYEEEE. CDR3 length equals 14 residues. The CDR3 DNA reads as TGTGCCAGCAGCCGGGGACGGAAGAATTCACCCCTCCACTTT. It translates to CASSRGRKNSPLHF. The entire variable domain, with the rest obtained from reference TRBV5-6 and TRBJ1-6, is as follows: DAGVTQSPTHLIKTRGQQVTLRCSPKSGHDTVSWYQQALGQGPQFIFQYYEEEERQRGNFPDRFSGHQFPNYSSELNVNALLLGDSALYLCASSRGRKNSPLHFGNGTRLTVT.

The rearrangement links TRBV19 to TRBJ2-1, with a possible D match to TRBD1 (5 bases). V was clipped by 1 base and J by 3 bases, with 10 bases between them. This CDR3 comprises 15 residues. Looked up from germline, CDR1 is LNHDA and CDR2 is SQIVND (reference sequence). The CDR3 DNA follows: TGTGCCAGTAGTATAGGCGACAGCTTCTACAATGAGCAGTTCTTC. It encodes CASSIGDSFYNEQFF.

CDR3 protein: CAWIGTGPYGYTF. The CDR3 DNA follows: TGTGCCTGGATAGGGACAGGACCATATGGCTACACCTTC. The J gene is TRBJ1-2, the V gene TRBV30, with TRBD1 matching 8 bases. Germline CDR1 is GTSNPN and CDR2 is SVGIG (reference sequence). There are 13 residues in the CDR3. With 4 bases clipped from V and 5 bases from J, the junction kept 6 bases outside the gene matches.

The chain links TRBV4-1 to TRBJ2-1; D ambiguous. Per germline, CDR1 MGHRA and CDR2 YSYEKL. The CDR3 is made up of 15 amino acids. V lost 1 base to trimming and J lost 8 bases, with 15 bases between them. The chain's CDR3 is CASSQVVRYSHEQFF. The CDR3 region has the DNA TGCGCCAGCAGCCAAGTAGTAAGGTACTCTCATGAGCAGTTCTTC.

This rearrangement joins TRBV30 to TRBJ1-1; tentatively, D is TRBD1 (6 bases). The CDR3 runs to 13 residues. Germline CDR1 reads GTSNPN; CDR2 reads SVGIG (reference sequence). Trimming stripped 3 bases from V and 5 bases from J, with 13 bases between. Here the CDR3 reads CAWSLGGKTEAFF. The CDR3, as DNA: TGTGCCTGGAGCCTAGGGGGTAAGACTGAAGCTTTCTTT.

The chain's CDR3 is CASSLAASGGNTGELFF. Written as DNA, the CDR3 is TGTGCCAGCAGCTTAGCGGCTAGCGGGGGGAACACCGGGGAGCTGTTTTTT. V gene TRBV7-9 combines with J gene TRBJ2-2; the match to TRBD2 covers 10 bases. The CDR3 runs 17 residues. V was clipped by 0 bases and J by 1 base; unmatched bases: 2. The V gene's germline CDR1 is SEHNR and CDR2 FQNEAQ (reference sequence).

The chain links TRBV10-3 to TRBJ1-4; TRBD1 aligns across 10 bases. In germline, CDR1 is ENHRY, CDR2 SYGVKD. The V and J ends lost 2 bases and 2 bases, in that order; junction bases with no gene match: 2. The CDR3 runs to 16 residues. CDR3: CAISEDRGPTNEKLFF. The CDR3 DNA follows: TGTGCCATCAGTGAGGACAGGGGGCCTACTAATGAAAAACTGTTTTTT.

This clone has only one observation. The chain carries TRBV19 and TRBJ2-1; the D is unclear. V dropped 6 bases and J dropped 9 bases, with 12 bases sitting between them. Per the germline V gene, CDR1 is LNHDA and CDR2 is SQIVND (reference sequence). The CDR3 contains 12 residues. In DNA, the CDR3 is TGTGCCAGTAGAGTACTCATCCTTGAGCAGTTCTTC. Its translation: CASRVLILEQFF.

V usage is TRBV7-2 and J usage is TRBJ2-1, with D maybe TRBD1 (6 bases). Trimming cost V 5 bases and J 7 bases, with 15 bases left between them. Germline V gives CDR1 SGHTA, CDR2 FQGNSA. This CDR3 has 14 residues. Here the CDR3 reads CASSVQGRTNEQFF. The DNA of the CDR3 is TGTGCCAGCAGCGTGCAGGGGCGTACAAATGAGCAGTTCTTC.

This sequence joins TRBV12-5 and TRBJ2-3; 7 nucleotides match TRBD1. CDR3 size: 16 residues. Trimming at V came to 6 bases and at J to 0 bases, leaving 9 bases not matched to a gene. Germline assignment: CDR1 LGHNT and CDR2 FRNRAP. The CDR3 reads CASGLGTASSTDTQYF. CDR3 sequence (DNA): TGTGCTAGTGGCCTCGGGACAGCTTCTAGCACAGATACGCAGTATTTT.

The V and J genes are TRBV28 and TRBJ1-5; 9 nucleotides line up with TRBD1. Germline CDR1 is MDHEN and CDR2 is SYDVKM. J was trimmed by 6 bases and V by 7 bases; bases with no gene match: 13. The CDR3 totals 16 residues. CDR3 protein: CASNRGQGNFGQPQHF. CDR3 DNA: TGTGCCAGCAATCGCGGACAGGGGAATTTCGGTCAGCCCCAGCATTTT.

This chain uses TRBV6-5 with TRBJ2-7; D perhaps matches TRBD2 (6 bases). There are 15 residues in the CDR3. V was cut by 4 bases and J by 0 bases, with 13 bases left in between. The germline V gene has CDR1 MNHEY and CDR2 SVGAGI. DNA for the CDR3: TGTGCCAGCAGTTCCGCGGGGACTGTCTCCTACGAGCAGTACTTC. As protein: CASSSAGTVSYEQYF.

J is TRBJ2-7 and V is TRBV6-5; 7 bases line up with TRBD2. Germline V gives CDR1 MNHEY, CDR2 SVGAGI. The CDR3 sequence is 14 residues long. V shed 5 bases, J shed 6 bases, and the junction held 10 bases outside the gene matches. The CDR3 region has the DNA TGTGCCAGCAGTACTCGGGGCGGGAGCTCCGAGCAGTACTTC. Translated: CASSTRGGSSEQYF.

This clone occurred a few times. The V and J genes are TRBV30 and TRBJ1-5; D uncertain. The CDR3 covers 13 residues. Germline-derived CDR1 and CDR2 are GTSNPN and SVGIG (reference sequence). V lost 0 bases, J lost 6 bases, and 9 bases lay in between. In nucleotides, the CDR3 is TGTGCCTGGAGTGTTTCGGGAGCTCAGCCCCAGCATTTT. This translates into CAWSVSGAQPQHF.

This chain links TRBV19 with TRBJ1-1; D might be TRBD1 (6 bases). The CDR3 loop spans 15 amino acids. Trimming removed 10 bases from V and 4 bases from J, with 22 bases in between. Germline V CDR1 and CDR2: LNHDA, SQIVND (reference sequence). The CDR3 region has the DNA TGTGCCACCTCTGATTGGGGGCGTGGAAGCACTGAAGCTTTCTTT. Translation: CATSDWGRGSTEAFF.

V usage is TRBV18 and J usage is TRBJ1-2; unclear D gene. The CDR3 is made up of 12 amino acids. Per the germline V gene, CDR1 is KGHSH and CDR2 is LQKENI. Trimming removed 6 bases at V and 2 bases at J, with 7 bases between. This CDR3 reads CASSTGNYGYTF. The CDR3, as DNA: TGTGCCAGCTCGACGGGGAACTATGGCTACACCTTC.

The chain couples TRBV2 to TRBJ2-5, with 7 bases identical to TRBD2. V dropped 5 bases and J dropped 4; count of bases not matched to a gene: 13. The CDR3 extends over 16 amino acids. In germline, CDR1 is SNHLY, CDR2 FYNNEI. CDR3 DNA sequence: TGTGCCAGCAGTAGAAACCTCATAGCGGGTGGAGAGACCCAGTACTTC. Translation: CASSRNLIAGGETQYF. The full variable domain, in which reference TRBV2 and TRBJ2-5 provide the parts outside the CDR3, is EPEVTQTPSHQVTQMGQEVILRCVPISNHLYFYWYRQILGQKVEFLVSFYNNEISEKSEIFDDQFSVERPDGSNFTLKIRSTKLEDSAMYFCASSRNLIAGGETQYFGPGTRLLVL.

V and J are TRBV7-8 and TRBJ1-3; maybe TRBD1 (6 bases). The V gene lost 1 base and the J gene lost 0 bases, with 7 bases spanning the gap. In germline, CDR1 is SGHVS, CDR2 FQNEAQ. This CDR3 region has 15 residues. In nucleotides, the CDR3 is TGTGCCAGCAGCTTAGGGACAGCCTCTGGAAACACCATATATTTT. Amino acids: CASSLGTASGNTIYF.

This chain joins TRBV7-2 and TRBJ2-5; D not certain. CDR3 length: 11 residues. Trimming removed 2 bases at V and 5 bases at J, with 3 bases between. Germline CDR1 and CDR2: SGHTA and FQGNSA. The CDR3 nucleotides are TGTGCCAGCAGCTTAAGCGAGACCCAGTACTTC. The encoded protein is CASSLSETQYF.

This chain connects TRBV7-9 to TRBJ2-3; TRBD2 matches 8 bases. Germline V gene lookup returns CDR1 SEHNR and CDR2 FQNEAQ (reference sequence). The J segment lost 2 bases and the V segment lost 1 base, leaving 8 bases of the junction unmatched. The CDR3 is 17 residues long. The CDR3 here is CASSLVSGLGYTDTQYF. The CDR3 bases are TGTGCCAGCAGCTTAGTTTCGGGACTAGGTTACACAGATACGCAGTATTTT.

This chain connects TRBV11-2 to TRBJ2-5; 9 bases agree with TRBD2. The CDR3 is 15 amino acids. Trimming cost V 7 bases and J 2 bases; bases outside gene matches: 8. Germline V CDR1 and CDR2: SGHAT, FQNNGV. CDR3 loop: CASTSSGTRQETQYF. In DNA, the CDR3 is TGTGCCAGCACCTCTAGCGGGACGAGGCAAGAGACCCAGTACTTC.

The chain is built from TRBV2 and TRBJ1-2; D is ambiguous. The CDR3 is made up of 13 amino acids. Between the trimmed V and J ends, which lost 6 bases and 5 bases, there was a span of 13 bases. Germline V gene data show CDR1 as SNHLY and CDR2 as FYNNEI. The CDR3 bases are TGTGCCAGCAGCGAAAGCGAAGATTATGGCTACACCTTC. Its protein product is CASSESEDYGYTF.

V gene TRBV19 combines with J gene TRBJ1-2; the D gene is possibly TRBD1 (5 bases). The ends were cut back, 5 bases at V and 5 bases at J, with 15 bases in the middle. Germline CDR1 LNHDA, CDR2 SQIVND (reference sequence). This CDR3 spans 14 amino acids. CDR3 DNA sequence: TGTGCCAGTAGTTGGGGACGGCAGCAGTATGGCTACACCTTC. This gives the protein CASSWGRQQYGYTF.

The V call is TRBV9, the J call TRBJ2-7; no clear D. V lost 3 bases, J lost 3 bases, and 7 bases lay in between. Germline-derived CDR1 and CDR2 are SGDLS and YYNGEE. CDR3 length: 12 residues. Here the CDR3 reads CASSDSDYEQYF. The DNA for the CDR3 is TGTGCCAGCAGCGACTCAGACTACGAGCAGTACTTC.

The genes are TRBV5-1 and TRBJ2-7; maybe TRBD2 (6 bases). This CDR3 spans 14 amino acids. Trimming stripped 3 bases from V and 3 bases from J, with 13 bases between. Germline CDR1 is SGHRS and CDR2 is YFSETQ. CDR3 DNA: TGCGCCAGCAGCTGGGGAGGACATGACTACGAGCAGTACTTC. It encodes CASSWGGHDYEQYF.